This T cell receptor (beta chain) emerged from a study of blood T cell repertoires in COVID-19. For the study at large: Acute-phase and convalescent COVID-19 samples originated in the United States, Italy and Spain. Nucleic acid was either cDNA or gDNA, and it came from T cells, B-cell-depleted T cells, or PBMCs.

This CDR3 contains 13 residues. Trimming removed 5 bases from V and 2 bases from J, with 12 bases in between. CDR1 and CDR2 from the germline V gene are SQVTM and ANQGSEA. Measured with immunoSEQ multiplex PCR; TCRdb has only the in-frame clones, and not every one. Of some 250,000 clones in the sample, 70% to 90% were seen once. This clonotype was sampled from a woman aged 30 to 39 who had recovered from COVID-19. V usage is TRBV29-1 and J usage is TRBJ1-2, with D possibly matching TRBD1 (6 bases). The sequenced sample was peripheral blood. Here the CDR3 DNA reads TGCAGCGTTCCCGGACAGCCCAACTATGGCTACACCTTC. It codes for CSVPGQPNYGYTF.